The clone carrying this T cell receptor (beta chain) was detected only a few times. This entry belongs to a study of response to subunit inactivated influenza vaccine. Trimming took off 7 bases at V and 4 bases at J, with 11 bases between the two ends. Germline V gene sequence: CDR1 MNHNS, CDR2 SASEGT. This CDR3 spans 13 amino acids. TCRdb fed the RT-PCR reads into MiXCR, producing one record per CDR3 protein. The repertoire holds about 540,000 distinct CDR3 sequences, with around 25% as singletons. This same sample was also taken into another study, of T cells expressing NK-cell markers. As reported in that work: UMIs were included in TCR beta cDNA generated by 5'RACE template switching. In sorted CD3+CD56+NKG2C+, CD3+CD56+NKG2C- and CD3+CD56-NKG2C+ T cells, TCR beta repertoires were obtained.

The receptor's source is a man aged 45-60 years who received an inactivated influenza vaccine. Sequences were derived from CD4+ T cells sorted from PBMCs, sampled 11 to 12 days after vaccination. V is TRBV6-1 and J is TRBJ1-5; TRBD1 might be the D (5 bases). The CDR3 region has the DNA TGTGCCAGCAATCAGGGAAGGAATCAGCCCCAGCATTTT. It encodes CASNQGRNQPQHF.